A single sample gave rise to the 5 T cell receptor beta chains below, sequenced in a study of long-term antiretroviral therapy in people with HIV. Running of the v3.0 immunoSEQ assay took place at survey level. Using immunoSEQ multiplex PCR, the repertoire was profiled, and TCRdb retains in-frame clones only, with some absent. The data contain approximately 34,000 clones, around 86% of them seen just once; the ten biggest clones take up 6.2%. The source material was unsorted PBMCs, sampled 1 year after starting antiretroviral therapy. The receptor source for this set is a man in his late teens or twenties with HIV.

The rearrangement joins TRBV25-1 to TRBJ2-3; 7 bases align to TRBD1. Germline V gene lookup returns CDR1 MGHDK and CDR2 SYGVNS. The CDR3 runs to 15 residues. V shed 4 bases, J shed 5 bases, and the junction held 9 bases outside the gene matches. The CDR3 protein is CASSGRQGPRDTQYF. The CDR3 nucleotides read TGTGCCAGCAGTGGGAGACAGGGCCCCCGAGATACGCAGTATTTT.

This sequence joins TRBV9 and TRBJ2-1; D call uncertain. This CDR3 comprises 15 residues. Germline V gene data show CDR1 as SGDLS and CDR2 as YYNGEE. The V and J ends lost 3 bases and 2 bases respectively, with 12 bases between them. As DNA, the CDR3 is TGTGCCAGCAGCGGCACACAAGCCCCCTACAATGAGCAGTTCTTC. Protein sequence: CASSGTQAPYNEQFF.

This clone was observed once. This sequence joins TRBV4-1 and TRBJ2-5; 12 nucleotides line up with TRBD1. Germline values: CDR1 MGHRA, CDR2 YSYEKL. The CDR3 runs 16 residues. The V gene end was trimmed by 0 bases and the J gene end by 4 bases; junction bases not matched to a gene: 3. The CDR3 here is CASSQEGQGARETQYF. The CDR3 nucleotides are TGCGCCAGCAGCCAAGAGGGACAGGGGGCCCGAGAGACCCAGTACTTC.

This clone has just one count. V usage is TRBV5-5 and J usage is TRBJ2-1; 8 bases match TRBD2. The ends lost 0 bases at V and 6 bases at J; junction bases unmatched: 2. Germline CDR1 reads SGHKS; CDR2 reads YYEKEE (reference sequence). This CDR3 is 14 amino acids long. CDR3 loop: CASSLVGGANEQFF. Here the CDR3 DNA reads TGTGCCAGCAGCTTGGTCGGGGGGGCCAATGAGCAGTTCTTC.

This sequence joins TRBV4-1 and TRBJ1-1; D not certain. CDR1 and CDR2 from the germline V gene are MGHRA and YSYEKL. The CDR3 has 14 amino acids. The V gene lost 3 bases and the J gene lost 4 bases, with 12 bases spanning the gap. The CDR3 reads CASSQDAGSTEAFF. For the CDR3, the DNA is TGCGCCAGCAGCCAGGATGCTGGGAGCACTGAAGCTTTCTTT.